These T cell receptor beta chains were read from a single sample in a study of blood T cell repertoires in COVID-19. The table came from immunoSEQ multiplex PCR; TCRdb's copy has only in-frame clones and leaves some out. The sample has about 200,000 clones, roughly three quarters seen once. Source material: peripheral blood. The source of these receptors is a woman in her forties with COVID-19, enrolled during active disease. Each CDR3 is given with its conserved first and last residue. The order of the fields is CDR3 DNA, CDR3 protein, clone size, J gene, V gene, D gene. A D gene is named only where the DNA matches it firmly. Clone size is shown for a subset of rows, as once, few, many or a class of expanded clone.

CDR3nt: TGTGCCAGCAGCCGGACTAGCGGGTCAGATACGCAGTATTTT; CDR3aa: CASSRTSGSDTQYF; abundance: once; j_gene: TRBJ2-3; v_gene: TRBV4-2; d_gene: TRBD2
CDR3nt: TGTGCCTGGAGCCTTGACAGGGAAAATCAGCCCCAGCATTTT; CDR3aa: CAWSLDRENQPQHF; abundance: NA; j_gene: TRBJ1-5; v_gene: TRBV30; d_gene: TRBD1
CDR3nt: TGTGCCAGCAGCGGGCGAGGACGGGGCTCCTACGAGCAGTACTTC; CDR3aa: CASSGRGRGSYEQYF; abundance: once; j_gene: TRBJ2-7; v_gene: TRBV5-6; d_gene: NA
CDR3nt: TGTGCCAGCAGTGAACTCCGCTATGGCTACACCTTC; CDR3aa: CASSELRYGYTF; abundance: once; j_gene: TRBJ1-2; v_gene: TRBV6-1; d_gene: NA
CDR3nt: TGTGCCAGTAGTATAAACCCAGGGTATAATGAAAAACTGTTTTTT; CDR3aa: CASSINPGYNEKLFF; abundance: NA; j_gene: TRBJ1-4; v_gene: TRBV19; d_gene: NA
CDR3nt: TGCGCCAGCAGCTGGCAGGGTGGGAACACTGAAGCTTTCTTT; CDR3aa: CASSWQGGNTEAFF; abundance: NA; j_gene: TRBJ1-1; v_gene: TRBV5-1; d_gene: NA
CDR3nt: TGTGCCACCAGCAGAGAACTCCCCGCCCTAGGGAGCGGGAGTGAGACCCAGTACTTC; CDR3aa: CATSRELPALGSGSETQYF; abundance: once; j_gene: TRBJ2-5; v_gene: TRBV15; d_gene: TRBD2
CDR3nt: TGTGCCAGCAGCTTAGCGGGAGCAAGGGAGCAGTACTTC; CDR3aa: CASSLAGAREQYF; abundance: once; j_gene: TRBJ2-7; v_gene: TRBV7-2; d_gene: NA
CDR3nt: TGTGCCAGCAGTAGTAGCGGGGGAAACGAGCAGTACTTC; CDR3aa: CASSSSGGNEQYF; abundance: NA; j_gene: TRBJ2-7; v_gene: TRBV2; d_gene: TRBD2
CDR3nt: TGCGCCAGCAGCCAAGATGAGGGTATTTCGGATACGCAGTATTTT; CDR3aa: CASSQDEGISDTQYF; abundance: NA; j_gene: TRBJ2-3; v_gene: TRBV4-1; d_gene: NA
CDR3nt: TGTGCCAGCAGGAATCTAGTGACAGGCGGGTGGGAGCAGTTCTTC; CDR3aa: CASRNLVTGGWEQFF; abundance: NA; j_gene: TRBJ2-1; v_gene: TRBV2; d_gene: NA
CDR3nt: TGTGCCAGTAGTTCCCGACCCTTACTAGCGGGAGACGCTGAGACCCAGTACTTC; CDR3aa: CASSSRPLLAGDAETQYF; abundance: NA; j_gene: TRBJ2-5; v_gene: TRBV19; d_gene: TRBD2
CDR3nt: TGTGCCAGCAGTTTAGGTTACGGGGAGCTGTTTTTT; CDR3aa: CASSLGYGELFF; abundance: few; j_gene: TRBJ2-2; v_gene: TRBV12-3/TRBV12-4; d_gene: NA
CDR3nt: TGTGCCAGCAGTTTAGCAGCTTACAATGAGCAGTTCTTC; CDR3aa: CASSLAAYNEQFF; abundance: NA; j_gene: TRBJ2-1; v_gene: TRBV12-3/TRBV12-4; d_gene: NA
CDR3nt: TGTGCCAGCAGTAGTATACGACAGTCCTTCTACGAGCAGTACTTC; CDR3aa: CASSSIRQSFYEQYF; abundance: NA; j_gene: TRBJ2-7; v_gene: TRBV7-6; d_gene: NA
CDR3nt: TGCGCCAGCAGCTTGGCCCCAGGGGGGACTGAAGCTTTCTTT; CDR3aa: CASSLAPGGTEAFF; abundance: NA; j_gene: TRBJ1-1; v_gene: TRBV5-1; d_gene: TRBD1
CDR3nt: TGTGCCAGCAGTGACGGTCAGGTTTTTGGCACCATATATTTT; CDR3aa: CASSDGQVFGTIYF; abundance: NA; j_gene: TRBJ1-3; v_gene: TRBV25-1; d_gene: NA
CDR3nt: TGCAGTGCTACCCTACTTGATGAGCAGTTCTTC; CDR3aa: CSATLLDEQFF; abundance: NA; j_gene: TRBJ2-1; v_gene: TRBV20-1; d_gene: NA
CDR3nt: TGTGCCAGCAGCTTCGGGACAGGGGGCATAGATTCACCCCTCCACTTT; CDR3aa: CASSFGTGGIDSPLHF; abundance: few; j_gene: TRBJ1-6; v_gene: TRBV5-8; d_gene: TRBD1
CDR3nt: TGTGTCAGAAGCTTAGTCGGGGGAGCGTCTATTTACAATGAGCAGTTCTTC; CDR3aa: CVRSLVGGASIYNEQFF; abundance: NA; j_gene: TRBJ2-1; v_gene: TRBV7-5; d_gene: NA
CDR3nt: TGTGCCACCAGCAGGGACAGGGGGAAGAACGAGCAGTACTTC; CDR3aa: CATSRDRGKNEQYF; abundance: NA; j_gene: TRBJ2-7; v_gene: TRBV15; d_gene: TRBD1
CDR3nt: TGTGCCAGCAGTTTAAGGGTGTCAGGGGCCCAAGAGACCCAGTACTTC; CDR3aa: CASSLRVSGAQETQYF; abundance: NA; j_gene: TRBJ2-5; v_gene: TRBV27; d_gene: NA
CDR3nt: TGTGCCAGCAGCTTAAGGGGTCTAGACTCAAACACTGAAGCTTTCTTT; CDR3aa: CASSLRGLDSNTEAFF; abundance: NA; j_gene: TRBJ1-1; v_gene: TRBV11-2; d_gene: NA
CDR3nt: TGTGCTAGTGGTTTGGGGACTAGCGGGAGCACAGATACGCAGTATTTT; CDR3aa: CASGLGTSGSTDTQYF; abundance: NA; j_gene: TRBJ2-3; v_gene: TRBV12-5; d_gene: TRBD2
CDR3nt: TGTGCCAGCAGCTTGTACAGGGGGCAGTCTGGAAACACCATATATTTT; CDR3aa: CASSLYRGQSGNTIYF; abundance: NA; j_gene: TRBJ1-3; v_gene: TRBV5-5; d_gene: TRBD1
CDR3nt: TGTGCCAGAAGCTGGTACGGTGAAAAACTGTTTTTT; CDR3aa: CARSWYGEKLFF; abundance: NA; j_gene: TRBJ1-4; v_gene: TRBV5-3; d_gene: NA
CDR3nt: TGTGCCAGCACCCCTGGGGGACACAACTACGAGCAGTACTTC; CDR3aa: CASTPGGHNYEQYF; abundance: few; j_gene: TRBJ2-7; v_gene: TRBV6-5; d_gene: NA
CDR3nt: TGTGCCAGCATGGCCCACGGACAGGGGGCCACCGGGGAGCTGTTTTTT; CDR3aa: CASMAHGQGATGELFF; abundance: NA; j_gene: TRBJ2-2; v_gene: TRBV3-1/TRBV3-2; d_gene: TRBD1
CDR3nt: TGTGCCAGCAGCAGACTGGAATTTGACAATGAGCAGTTCTTC; CDR3aa: CASSRLEFDNEQFF; abundance: NA; j_gene: TRBJ2-1; v_gene: TRBV5-6; d_gene: NA
CDR3nt: TGCGCCAGCAGCTTGGATTTCGCGGGGGGCAATGAGCAGTTCTTC; CDR3aa: CASSLDFAGGNEQFF; abundance: NA; j_gene: TRBJ2-1; v_gene: TRBV5-1; d_gene: TRBD2
CDR3nt: TGTGCCAGCATGTTCCTGGGGGCCAACGAGCAGTACTTC; CDR3aa: CASMFLGANEQYF; abundance: NA; j_gene: TRBJ2-7; v_gene: TRBV3-1/TRBV3-2; d_gene: NA
CDR3nt: TGTGCCAGCAGCTTAGTGGGCAGCTACAATGAGCAGTTCTTC; CDR3aa: CASSLVGSYNEQFF; abundance: NA; j_gene: TRBJ2-1; v_gene: TRBV7-2; d_gene: NA
CDR3nt: TGTGCCAGCAGTGAAAATAAGGGACAGGGAGCCTCACCCCTCCACTTT; CDR3aa: CASSENKGQGASPLHF; abundance: many; j_gene: TRBJ1-6; v_gene: TRBV2; d_gene: TRBD1
CDR3nt: TGCGCCAGCAGTGAGTCATCCACTAAGAGCCCAGCTTTCTTT; CDR3aa: CASSESSTKSPAFF; abundance: NA; j_gene: TRBJ1-1; v_gene: TRBV10-1; d_gene: NA
CDR3nt: TGTGCCAGCAGACGGACAGGGACTGGAAACACCATATATTTT; CDR3aa: CASRRTGTGNTIYF; abundance: NA; j_gene: TRBJ1-3; v_gene: TRBV6-5; d_gene: TRBD1
CDR3nt: TGTGCCAGCAGCCCCGGAGGAGGCTACACCTTC; CDR3aa: CASSPGGGYTF; abundance: NA; j_gene: TRBJ1-2; v_gene: TRBV12-3/TRBV12-4; d_gene: NA
CDR3nt: TGTGCCAGCAGCTTTAGGGGACAGGGGGTCGGCGAGCAGTACTTC; CDR3aa: CASSFRGQGVGEQYF; abundance: NA; j_gene: TRBJ2-7; v_gene: TRBV6-5; d_gene: TRBD1
CDR3nt: TGTGCCAGCTCATCAGCCCTAGTGGGGAGCACTGAAGCTTTCTTT; CDR3aa: CASSSALVGSTEAFF; abundance: NA; j_gene: TRBJ1-1; v_gene: TRBV18; d_gene: NA
CDR3nt: TGTGCCAGCAGCTTACGGGGACTGGCCTACGAGCAGTACTTC; CDR3aa: CASSLRGLAYEQYF; abundance: NA; j_gene: TRBJ2-7; v_gene: TRBV11-2; d_gene: NA
CDR3nt: TGTGCCAGCCCCTTGGGAGGCACTCCCCAAACTGGAAACACCATATATTTT; CDR3aa: CASPLGGTPQTGNTIYF; abundance: NA; j_gene: TRBJ1-3; v_gene: TRBV7-9; d_gene: NA
CDR3nt: TGTGCCTGGAGTGGGTACCCGGGGCAGCCCCAGCATTTT; CDR3aa: CAWSGYPGQPQHF; abundance: NA; j_gene: TRBJ1-5; v_gene: TRBV30; d_gene: NA
CDR3nt: TGTGCCAGCAGCAGACAGGGGGCTGAGACCGGGGAGCTGTTTTTT; CDR3aa: CASSRQGAETGELFF; abundance: NA; j_gene: TRBJ2-2; v_gene: TRBV14; d_gene: TRBD1
CDR3nt: TGTGCCTGGGGGAAGACGGGGGGAAACACCATATATTTT; CDR3aa: CAWGKTGGNTIYF; abundance: NA; j_gene: TRBJ1-3; v_gene: TRBV30; d_gene: NA
CDR3nt: TGTGCCAGCAGTGATCAGGGTACCTACAATGAGCAGTTCTTC; CDR3aa: CASSDQGTYNEQFF; abundance: NA; j_gene: TRBJ2-1; v_gene: TRBV2; d_gene: NA
CDR3nt: TGTGCCAGAGTCCTATGGACAGCCCCGAACACTGAAGCTTTCTTT; CDR3aa: CARVLWTAPNTEAFF; abundance: NA; j_gene: TRBJ1-1; v_gene: TRBV5-4; d_gene: NA
CDR3nt: TGTGCCAGTAGTATTAGCGGGGGTAGCTACAATGAGCAGTTCTTC; CDR3aa: CASSISGGSYNEQFF; abundance: NA; j_gene: TRBJ2-1; v_gene: TRBV19; d_gene: TRBD2
CDR3nt: TGTGCCAGCTCACCAGGGACTAGCGGGAAGGAGACCCAGTACTTC; CDR3aa: CASSPGTSGKETQYF; abundance: NA; j_gene: TRBJ2-5; v_gene: TRBV18; d_gene: TRBD2
CDR3nt: TGTGCCAGCAGCTCCGGGACAGACTATGGCTACACCTTC; CDR3aa: CASSSGTDYGYTF; abundance: NA; j_gene: TRBJ1-2; v_gene: TRBV9; d_gene: TRBD1
CDR3nt: TGCGCCAGCAGCCAGAGCAGGGTAGGGGTAGATACGCAGTATTTT; CDR3aa: CASSQSRVGVDTQYF; abundance: NA; j_gene: TRBJ2-3; v_gene: TRBV4-1; d_gene: NA
CDR3nt: TGTGCCTGGAGTCGGCGGGCAGGATCAAATGAAAAACTGTTTTTT; CDR3aa: CAWSRRAGSNEKLFF; abundance: NA; j_gene: TRBJ1-4; v_gene: TRBV30; d_gene: NA
CDR3nt: TGTGCCAGCAGCGACCAGGGTTCGGGCTCCTACGAGCAGTACTTC; CDR3aa: CASSDQGSGSYEQYF; abundance: NA; j_gene: TRBJ2-7; v_gene: TRBV16; d_gene: NA
CDR3nt: TGTGCCATCAGTAGGGGGGGGCGGTTCACTGAAGCTTTCTTT; CDR3aa: CAISRGGRFTEAFF; abundance: NA; j_gene: TRBJ1-1; v_gene: TRBV10-3; d_gene: NA
CDR3nt: TGTGCCAGCTGCAGGGGGCGATCCAACGAGCAGTACTTC; CDR3aa: CASCRGRSNEQYF; abundance: NA; j_gene: TRBJ2-7; v_gene: TRBV12-3/TRBV12-4; d_gene: TRBD1
CDR3nt: TGTGCCAGCAGCCCCTCGGCGGCACAAGAGACCCAGTACTTC; CDR3aa: CASSPSAAQETQYF; abundance: NA; j_gene: TRBJ2-5; v_gene: TRBV7-2; d_gene: NA
CDR3nt: TGTGCCAGTAGTTACGACAGGGGGCTCGAAAAACTGTTTTTT; CDR3aa: CASSYDRGLEKLFF; abundance: NA; j_gene: TRBJ1-4; v_gene: TRBV19; d_gene: TRBD1
CDR3nt: TGTGCCATCGCCGGGAACTATGGCTACACCTTC; CDR3aa: CAIAGNYGYTF; abundance: NA; j_gene: TRBJ1-2; v_gene: TRBV10-3; d_gene: NA
CDR3nt: TGTGCCTGCCCGGGACAGGGAATGGGGGGCTACACCTTC; CDR3aa: CACPGQGMGGYTF; abundance: NA; j_gene: TRBJ1-2; v_gene: TRBV30; d_gene: TRBD1
CDR3nt: TGTGCCAGCAGCCCCCGATCTCGCGAGTATTCGGGCAAAAACATTCAGTACTTC; CDR3aa: CASSPRSREYSGKNIQYF; abundance: NA; j_gene: TRBJ2-4; v_gene: TRBV9; d_gene: NA